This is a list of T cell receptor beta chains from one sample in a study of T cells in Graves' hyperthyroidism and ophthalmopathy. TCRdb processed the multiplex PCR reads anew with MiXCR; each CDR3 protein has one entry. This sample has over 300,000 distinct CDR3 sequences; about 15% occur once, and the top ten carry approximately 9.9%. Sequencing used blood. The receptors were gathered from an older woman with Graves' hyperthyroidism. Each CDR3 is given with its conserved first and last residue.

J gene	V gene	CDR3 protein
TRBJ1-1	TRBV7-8	CASSSPRAWGINTEAFF
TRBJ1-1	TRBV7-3	CASSSTGLARAFF
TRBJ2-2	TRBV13	CASSLGAQASGELFF
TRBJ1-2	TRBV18	CASSPPLTGDQNGYTF
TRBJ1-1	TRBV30	CAWSDRGIAWTEAFF
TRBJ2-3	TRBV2	CASRETSAAWVTQYF
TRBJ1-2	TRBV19	CASSPRTGTGEDGYTF
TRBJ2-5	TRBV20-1	CSARVGSQETQYF
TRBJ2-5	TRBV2	CASGRDKKETQYF
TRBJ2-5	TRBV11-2	CASSREGAVETQYF
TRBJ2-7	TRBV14	CASSHLTGLGDYEQYF
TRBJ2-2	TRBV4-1	CASSPRTATNTGELFF
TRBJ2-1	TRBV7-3	CASSEGDRSYNEQFF
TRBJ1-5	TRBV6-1	CASSEMWGAGQPQHF
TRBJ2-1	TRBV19	CASSPGQGSYNGQFF
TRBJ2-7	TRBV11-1	CASSRDALYEQYF
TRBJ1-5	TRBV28	CASRPQGSNQPQHF
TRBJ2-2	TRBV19	CASSNAGTSFAGELFF
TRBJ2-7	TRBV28	CASSLGTGVANEQYF
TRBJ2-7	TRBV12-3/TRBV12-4	CASNEHGGTYEQYF
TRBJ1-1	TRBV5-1	CASREFMNTEAFF
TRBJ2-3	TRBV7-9	CASSLAQTSGSTDTQYF
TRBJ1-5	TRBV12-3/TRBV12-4	CASARWSNQPQHF
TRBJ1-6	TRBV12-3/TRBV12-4	CASSPPPRGHSPLHF
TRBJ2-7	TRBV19	CASSWGTGDYEQYF
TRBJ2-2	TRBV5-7	CASSGGTSGTAGGELFF
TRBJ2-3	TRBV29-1	CSAPPAGTTDTQYF
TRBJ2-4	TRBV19	CASTATGGDIQYF
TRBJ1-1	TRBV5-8	CASSLTGVVTEAFF
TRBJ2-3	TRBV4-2	CTSSQGALLGADTQYF